The 2 T cell receptor beta chains reported below all come from one sample, sequenced in a study of graft-versus-host responses after intestinal transplantation. Only in-frame clones appear in the TCRdb table, and some are missing; sequencing was by immunoSEQ multiplex PCR. This sample has about 97,000 clones, with 90% found just once. The sample was PBMCs, taken 450 to 480 days after intestinal transplant. These receptors were collected from a human patient who received an intestinal transplant, so some T cells may come from the graft donor.

The genes are TRBV7-3 and TRBJ1-1; D is ambiguous. Germline V gene lookup returns CDR1 SGHTA and CDR2 FQGTGA. V lost 5 bases and J 1 base, leaving 8 bases between the germline ends. The CDR3 extends over 13 amino acids. The CDR3 DNA follows: TGTGCCAGCAGCCGTTACGGGAACACTGAAGCTTTCTTT. It translates to CASSRYGNTEAFF.

J is TRBJ2-3 and V is TRBV9, with a weak D call TRBD1 (6 bases). CDR1 SGDLS and CDR2 YYNGEE come from the germline V gene. V lost 3 bases and J 6 bases, leaving 17 bases between the germline ends. CDR3 length: 15 amino acids. CDR3 nucleotides: TGTGCCAGCAGCGCCGCTAGGGGGTTTGGGGATACGCAGTATTTT. This codes for CASSAARGFGDTQYF.